Detailed here is one TCR beta chain. What it binds is unknown. The investigators amplified TCR beta CDR3 regions from RNA transcripts. HTBI primers were employed in a first-round RT-PCR of the TCR CDR3. TCRdb recomputed calls from the multiplex PCR reads with MiXCR, one row per CDR3 protein. The table shows around 800,000 distinct CDR3 sequences, with 38% occurring only once. The germline V gene has CDR1 SGHRS and CDR2 YFSETQ. There are 14 residues in the CDR3. Trimming stripped 4 bases from V and 0 bases from J, with 8 bases between. The sample belongs to a study of T cells in Graves' hyperthyroidism and ophthalmopathy. Overall study findings and caveats: Peripheral blood also featured most of the thyroid clonotypes expanded above 0.001.

The sequenced material came from blood. The chain links TRBV5-1 to TRBJ1-5; D unresolved. This receptor was obtained from a man younger than 30 with Graves' hyperthyroidism. Written as DNA, the CDR3 is TGCGCCAGCAGCGACGGCCCTAGCAATCAGCCCCAGCATTTT. It specifies CASSDGPSNQPQHF.